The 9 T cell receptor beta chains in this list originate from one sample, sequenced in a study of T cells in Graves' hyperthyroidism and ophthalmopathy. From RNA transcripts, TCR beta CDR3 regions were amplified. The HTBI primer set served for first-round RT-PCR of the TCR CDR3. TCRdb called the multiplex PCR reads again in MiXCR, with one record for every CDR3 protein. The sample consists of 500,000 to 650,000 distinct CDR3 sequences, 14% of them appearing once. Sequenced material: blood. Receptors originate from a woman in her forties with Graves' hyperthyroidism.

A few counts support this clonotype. CDR3 sequence: CASSWGGPYNEQFF. In nucleotides, the CDR3 is TGTGCCAGTAGCTGGGGGGGACCCTACAATGAGCAGTTCTTC. The chain couples TRBV19 to TRBJ2-1, with TRBD2 matching over 7 bases. The V gene's germline CDR1 is LNHDA and CDR2 SQIVND (reference sequence). The CDR3 is made up of 14 amino acids. V trimming: 6 bases; J trimming: 2 bases; junction bases outside the gene matches: 4. The full variable domain, its missing parts supplied by reference TRBV19 and TRBJ2-1, is DGGITQSPKYLFRKEGQNVTLSCEQNLNHDAMYWYRQDPGQGLRLIYYSQIVNDFQKGDIAEGYSVSREKKESFPLTVTSAQKNPTAFYLCASSWGGPYNEQFFGPGTRLTVL.

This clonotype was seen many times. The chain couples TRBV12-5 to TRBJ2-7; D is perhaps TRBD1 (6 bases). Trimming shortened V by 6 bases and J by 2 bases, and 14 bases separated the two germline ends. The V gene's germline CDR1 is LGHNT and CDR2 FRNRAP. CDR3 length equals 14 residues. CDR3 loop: CASGPPTGTYEQYF. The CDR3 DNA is TGTGCTAGTGGACCCCCCACAGGGACCTACGAGCAGTACTTC.

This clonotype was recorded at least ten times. As DNA, the CDR3 is TGTGCCAGCAGCTTAGAGGGGGACTTTCGAGCCAAAAACATTCAGTACTTC. Protein: CASSLEGDFRAKNIQYF. The J gene is TRBJ2-4, the V gene TRBV7-8; tentatively, D is TRBD1 or TRBD2 (6 bases each). V lost 1 base, J lost 0 bases, and 13 bases lay in between. The CDR3 loop spans 17 amino acids. From germline, CDR1 is SGHVS and CDR2 FQNEAQ.

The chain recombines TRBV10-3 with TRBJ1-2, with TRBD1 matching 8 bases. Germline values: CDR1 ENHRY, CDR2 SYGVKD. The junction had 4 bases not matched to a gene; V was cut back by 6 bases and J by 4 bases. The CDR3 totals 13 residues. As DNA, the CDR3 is TGTGCCATCAGCGATACAGGGGGCTATGGCTACACCTTC. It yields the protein CAISDTGGYGYTF.

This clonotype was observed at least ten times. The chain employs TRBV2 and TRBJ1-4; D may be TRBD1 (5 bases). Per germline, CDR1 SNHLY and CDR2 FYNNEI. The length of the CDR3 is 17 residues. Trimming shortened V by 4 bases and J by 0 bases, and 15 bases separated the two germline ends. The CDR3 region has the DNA TGTGCCAGCAGTGGGGACGGGAGGATTGCAACTAATGAAAAACTGTTTTTT. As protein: CASSGDGRIATNEKLFF.

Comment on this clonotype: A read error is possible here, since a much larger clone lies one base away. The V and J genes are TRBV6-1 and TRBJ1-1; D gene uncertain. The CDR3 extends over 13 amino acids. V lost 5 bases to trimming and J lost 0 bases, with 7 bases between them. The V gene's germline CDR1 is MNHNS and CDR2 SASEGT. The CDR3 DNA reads TGTGCCAGCAGTTTCGATCTGAACACTGAAGCTTTCTTT. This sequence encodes CASSFDLNTEAFF.

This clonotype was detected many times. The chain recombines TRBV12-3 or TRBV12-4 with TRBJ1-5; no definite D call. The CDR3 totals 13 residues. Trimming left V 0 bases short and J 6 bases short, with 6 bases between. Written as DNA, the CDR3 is TGTGCCAGCAGTTTAGCTGGAGGTCAGCCCCAGCATTTT. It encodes CASSLAGGQPQHF.

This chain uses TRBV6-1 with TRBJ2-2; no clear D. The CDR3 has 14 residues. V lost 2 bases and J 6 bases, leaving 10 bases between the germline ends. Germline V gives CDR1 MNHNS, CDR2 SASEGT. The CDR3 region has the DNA TGTGCCAGCAGTGAACTGGACCAGGCCGGGGAGCTGTTTTTT. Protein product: CASSELDQAGELFF.

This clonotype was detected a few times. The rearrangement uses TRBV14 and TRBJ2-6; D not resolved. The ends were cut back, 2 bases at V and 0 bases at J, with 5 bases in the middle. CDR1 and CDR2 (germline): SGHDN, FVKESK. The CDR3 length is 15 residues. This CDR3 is CASSQLRSGANVLTF. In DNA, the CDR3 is TGTGCCAGCAGCCAACTACGCTCTGGGGCCAACGTCCTGACTTTC.